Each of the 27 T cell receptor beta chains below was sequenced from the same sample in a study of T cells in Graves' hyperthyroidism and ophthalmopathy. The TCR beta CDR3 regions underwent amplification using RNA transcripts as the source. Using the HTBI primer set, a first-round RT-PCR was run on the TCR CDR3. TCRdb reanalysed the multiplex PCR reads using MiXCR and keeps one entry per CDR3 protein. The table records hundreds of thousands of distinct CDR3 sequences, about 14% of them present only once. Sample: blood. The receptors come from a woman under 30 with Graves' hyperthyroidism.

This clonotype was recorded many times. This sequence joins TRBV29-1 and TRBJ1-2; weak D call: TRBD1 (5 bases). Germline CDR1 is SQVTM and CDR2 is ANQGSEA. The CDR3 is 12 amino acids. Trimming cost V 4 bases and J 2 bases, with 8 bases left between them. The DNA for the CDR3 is TGCAGCGTTGCAGGGCTCAACTATGGCTACACCTTC. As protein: CSVAGLNYGYTF.

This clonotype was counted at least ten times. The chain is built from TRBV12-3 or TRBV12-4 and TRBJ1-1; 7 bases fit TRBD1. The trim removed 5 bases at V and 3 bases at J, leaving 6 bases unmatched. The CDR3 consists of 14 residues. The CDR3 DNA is TGTGCCAGCAGTCGAGGGACAGATTACACTGAAGCTTTCTTT. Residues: CASSRGTDYTEAFF.

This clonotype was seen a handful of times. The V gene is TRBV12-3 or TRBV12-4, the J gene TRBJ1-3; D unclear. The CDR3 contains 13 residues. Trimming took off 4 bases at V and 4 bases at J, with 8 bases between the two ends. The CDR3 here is CASSWASGNTIYF. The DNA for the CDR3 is TGTGCCAGCAGTTGGGCCAGCGGAAACACCATATATTTT.

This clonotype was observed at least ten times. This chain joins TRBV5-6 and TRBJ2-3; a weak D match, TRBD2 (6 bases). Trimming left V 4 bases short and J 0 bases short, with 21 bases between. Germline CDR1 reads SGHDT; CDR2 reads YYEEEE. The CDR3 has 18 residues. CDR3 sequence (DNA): TGTGCCAGCAGCCCTCTTCCGGGAGAGTGGAGGAGCACAGATACGCAGTATTTT. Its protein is CASSPLPGEWRSTDTQYF.

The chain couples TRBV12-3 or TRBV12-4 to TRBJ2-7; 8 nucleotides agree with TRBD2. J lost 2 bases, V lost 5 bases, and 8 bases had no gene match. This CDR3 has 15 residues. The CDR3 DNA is TGTGCCAGCAGTCTAAGCGGGAGAACCCCCTACGAGCAGTACTTC. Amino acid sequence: CASSLSGRTPYEQYF.

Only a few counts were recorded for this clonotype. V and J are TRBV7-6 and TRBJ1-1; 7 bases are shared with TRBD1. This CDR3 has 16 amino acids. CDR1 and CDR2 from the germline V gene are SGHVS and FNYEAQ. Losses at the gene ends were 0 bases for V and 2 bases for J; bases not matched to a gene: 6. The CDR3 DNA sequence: TGTGCCAGCAGCTTAGCACCCCGACAGGGAAACACTGAAGCTTTCTTT. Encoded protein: CASSLAPRQGNTEAFF.

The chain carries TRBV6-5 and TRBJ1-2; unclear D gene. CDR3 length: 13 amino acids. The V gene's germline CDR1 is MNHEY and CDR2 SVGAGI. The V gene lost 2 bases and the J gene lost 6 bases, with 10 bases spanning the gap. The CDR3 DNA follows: TGTGCCAGCAGTTACGGTCGGCGCGATGGCTACACCTTC. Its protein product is CASSYGRRDGYTF.

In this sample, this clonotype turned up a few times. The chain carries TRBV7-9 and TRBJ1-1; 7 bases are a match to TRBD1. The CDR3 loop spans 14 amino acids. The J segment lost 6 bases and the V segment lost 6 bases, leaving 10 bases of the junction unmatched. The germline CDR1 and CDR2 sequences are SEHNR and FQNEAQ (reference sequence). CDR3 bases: TGTGCCAGCAGTTATATGACAGGGACACCTGAAGCTTTCTTT. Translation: CASSYMTGTPEAFF.

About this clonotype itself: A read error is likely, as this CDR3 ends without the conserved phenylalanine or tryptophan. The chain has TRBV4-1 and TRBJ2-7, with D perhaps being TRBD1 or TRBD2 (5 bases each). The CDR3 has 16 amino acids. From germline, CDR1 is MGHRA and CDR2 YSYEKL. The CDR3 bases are TGTGCCAGCAGCCAAACGGGACGTCAGCCTCCCTACGAGCAGTACTTA. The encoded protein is CASSQTGRQPPYEQYL.

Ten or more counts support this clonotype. In DNA form, the CDR3 reads TGTGCCAGCAGCAGCCCAAAGGTCTCCTACGAGCAGTACTTC. As protein: CASSSPKVSYEQYF. V and J are TRBV5-6 and TRBJ2-7; D unclear. Germline lookup yields CDR1 SGHDT and CDR2 YYEEEE. The CDR3 is made up of 14 amino acids. V dropped 4 bases and J dropped 0 bases, with 11 bases sitting between them.

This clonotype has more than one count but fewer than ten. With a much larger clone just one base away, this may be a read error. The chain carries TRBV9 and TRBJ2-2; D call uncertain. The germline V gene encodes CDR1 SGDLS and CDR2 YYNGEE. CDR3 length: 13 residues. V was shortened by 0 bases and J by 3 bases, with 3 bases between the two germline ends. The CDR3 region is CASSVVDTGELFF. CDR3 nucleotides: TGTGCCAGCAGCGTAGTCGACACCGGGGAGCTGTTTTTT.

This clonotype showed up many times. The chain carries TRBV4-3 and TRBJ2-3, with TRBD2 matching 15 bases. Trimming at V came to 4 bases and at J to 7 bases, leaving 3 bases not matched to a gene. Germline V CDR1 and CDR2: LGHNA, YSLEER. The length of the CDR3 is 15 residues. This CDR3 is CASSPGTSGRNTQYF. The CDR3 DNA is TGCGCCAGCAGCCCCGGGACTAGCGGGAGGAATACGCAGTATTTT.

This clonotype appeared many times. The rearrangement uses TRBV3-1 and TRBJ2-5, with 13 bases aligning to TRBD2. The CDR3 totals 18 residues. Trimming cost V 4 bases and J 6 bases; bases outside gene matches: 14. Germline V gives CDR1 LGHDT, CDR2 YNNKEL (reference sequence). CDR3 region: CASSLRGVGLAGVKTQYF. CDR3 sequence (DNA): TGTGCCAGCAGCCTACGCGGAGTTGGACTAGCGGGAGTCAAGACCCAGTACTTC.

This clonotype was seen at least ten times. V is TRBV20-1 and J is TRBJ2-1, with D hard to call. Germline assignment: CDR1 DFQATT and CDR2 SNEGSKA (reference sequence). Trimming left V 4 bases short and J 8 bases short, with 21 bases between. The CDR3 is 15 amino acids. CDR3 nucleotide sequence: TGCAGTGCTACTTATCCGCAAACCCCTCTACATGAGCAGTTCTTC. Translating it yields CSATYPQTPLHEQFF.

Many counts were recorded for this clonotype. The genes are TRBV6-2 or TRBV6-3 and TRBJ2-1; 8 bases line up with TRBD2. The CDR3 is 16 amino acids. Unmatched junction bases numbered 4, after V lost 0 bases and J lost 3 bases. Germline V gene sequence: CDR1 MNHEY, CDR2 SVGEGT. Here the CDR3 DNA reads TGTGCCAGCAGTTACTCGATCGGGGGGGGCTACAATGAGCAGTTCTTC. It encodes CASSYSIGGGYNEQFF.

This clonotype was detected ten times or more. Written as DNA, the CDR3 is TGTGCCAGCAGTTTAGGGGTGGGGGTGTACAATGAGCAGTTCTTC. This gives the protein CASSLGVGVYNEQFF. The J gene is TRBJ2-1, the V gene TRBV28, with D perhaps being TRBD1 or TRBD2 (5 bases each). The germline V and J ends were trimmed by 2 bases and 4 bases, with 12 bases remaining between them. The CDR3 runs 15 residues. Germline CDR1 MDHEN, CDR2 SYDVKM.

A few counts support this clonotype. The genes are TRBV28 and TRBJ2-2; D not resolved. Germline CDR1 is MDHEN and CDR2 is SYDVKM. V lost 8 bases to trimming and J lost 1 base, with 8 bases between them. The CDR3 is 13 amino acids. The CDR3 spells CASVSGNTGELFF. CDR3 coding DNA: TGTGCCAGCGTCTCTGGGAACACCGGGGAGCTGTTTTTT.

CDR3 bases: TGTGCCTGGAGTGTACCCCTGACCGGGGAGCTGTTTTTT. This gives the protein CAWSVPLTGELFF. The chain couples TRBV30 to TRBJ2-2; D is uncertain. Germline CDR1 and CDR2: GTSNPN and SVGIG (reference sequence). Trimming shortened V by 0 bases and J by 5 bases, and 7 bases separated the two germline ends. The CDR3 is made up of 13 amino acids.

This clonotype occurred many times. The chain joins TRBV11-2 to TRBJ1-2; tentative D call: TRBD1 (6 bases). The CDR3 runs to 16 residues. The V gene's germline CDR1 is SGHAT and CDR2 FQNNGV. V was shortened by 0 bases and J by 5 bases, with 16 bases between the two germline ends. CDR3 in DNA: TGTGCCAGCAGCTTAGATCTCGGGCAGGGGCGGTATGGCTACACCTTC. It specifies CASSLDLGQGRYGYTF.

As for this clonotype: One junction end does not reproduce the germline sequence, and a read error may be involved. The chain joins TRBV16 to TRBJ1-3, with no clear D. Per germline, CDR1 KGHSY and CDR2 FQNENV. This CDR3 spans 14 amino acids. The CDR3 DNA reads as TGTACCAGCAGCCAATTGGATTCGGCATACACCATATATTTT. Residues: CTSSQLDSAYTIYF.

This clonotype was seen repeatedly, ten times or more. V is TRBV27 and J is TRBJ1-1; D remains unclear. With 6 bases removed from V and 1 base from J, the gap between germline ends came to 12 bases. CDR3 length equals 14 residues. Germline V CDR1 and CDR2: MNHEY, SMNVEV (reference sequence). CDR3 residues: CASSAVGGNTEAFF. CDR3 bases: TGTGCCAGCAGCGCCGTTGGTGGGAACACTGAAGCTTTCTTT.

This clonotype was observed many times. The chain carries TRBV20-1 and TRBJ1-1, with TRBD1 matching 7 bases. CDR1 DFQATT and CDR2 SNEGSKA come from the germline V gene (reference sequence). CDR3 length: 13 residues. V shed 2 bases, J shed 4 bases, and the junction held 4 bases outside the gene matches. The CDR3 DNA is TGCAGTGCTAGACAGGGGGTGGGCACTGAAGCTTTCTTT. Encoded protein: CSARQGVGTEAFF.

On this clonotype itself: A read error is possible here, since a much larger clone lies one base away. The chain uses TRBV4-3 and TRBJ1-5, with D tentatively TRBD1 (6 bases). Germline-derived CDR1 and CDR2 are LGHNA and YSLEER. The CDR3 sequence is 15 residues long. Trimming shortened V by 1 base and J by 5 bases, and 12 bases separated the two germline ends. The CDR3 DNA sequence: TGCGCCAGCAGCCAAGGAGTACAGGGCGATCAGCCCCAGCATTTT. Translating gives CASSQGVQGDQPQHF.

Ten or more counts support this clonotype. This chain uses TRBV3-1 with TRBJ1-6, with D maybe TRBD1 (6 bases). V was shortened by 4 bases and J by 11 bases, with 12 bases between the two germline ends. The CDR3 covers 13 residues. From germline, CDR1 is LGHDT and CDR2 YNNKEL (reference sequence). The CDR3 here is CASSLNREAPLHF. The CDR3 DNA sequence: TGTGCCAGCAGCCTAAACAGGGAAGCACCCCTCCACTTT.

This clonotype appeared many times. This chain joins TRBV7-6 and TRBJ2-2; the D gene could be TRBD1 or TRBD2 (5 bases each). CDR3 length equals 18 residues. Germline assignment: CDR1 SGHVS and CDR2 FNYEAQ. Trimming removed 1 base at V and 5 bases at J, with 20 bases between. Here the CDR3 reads CASSLVPPLGASTGELFF. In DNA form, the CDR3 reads TGTGCCAGCAGCTTAGTACCCCCTCTCGGGGCGAGTACCGGGGAGCTGTTTTTT.

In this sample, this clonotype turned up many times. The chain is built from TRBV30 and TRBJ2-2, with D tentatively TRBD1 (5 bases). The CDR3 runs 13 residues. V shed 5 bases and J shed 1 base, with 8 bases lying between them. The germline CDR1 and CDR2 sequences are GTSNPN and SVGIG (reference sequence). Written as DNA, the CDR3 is TGTGCCTGGGGACACTGGAACACCGGGGAGCTGTTTTTT. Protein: CAWGHWNTGELFF. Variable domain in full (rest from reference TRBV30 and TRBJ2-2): SQTIHQWPATLVQPVGSPLSLECTVEGTSNPNLYWYRQAAGRGLQLLFYSVGIGQISSEVPQNLSASRPQDRQFILSSKKLLLSDSGFYLCAWGHWNTGELFFGEGSRLTVL.

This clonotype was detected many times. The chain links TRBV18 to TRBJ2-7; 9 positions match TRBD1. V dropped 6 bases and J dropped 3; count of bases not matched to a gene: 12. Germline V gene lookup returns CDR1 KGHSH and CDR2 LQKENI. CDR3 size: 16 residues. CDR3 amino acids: CASSSTAGTGIYEQYF. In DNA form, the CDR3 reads TGTGCCAGCTCGTCCACCGCCGGGACAGGGATCTACGAGCAGTACTTC.